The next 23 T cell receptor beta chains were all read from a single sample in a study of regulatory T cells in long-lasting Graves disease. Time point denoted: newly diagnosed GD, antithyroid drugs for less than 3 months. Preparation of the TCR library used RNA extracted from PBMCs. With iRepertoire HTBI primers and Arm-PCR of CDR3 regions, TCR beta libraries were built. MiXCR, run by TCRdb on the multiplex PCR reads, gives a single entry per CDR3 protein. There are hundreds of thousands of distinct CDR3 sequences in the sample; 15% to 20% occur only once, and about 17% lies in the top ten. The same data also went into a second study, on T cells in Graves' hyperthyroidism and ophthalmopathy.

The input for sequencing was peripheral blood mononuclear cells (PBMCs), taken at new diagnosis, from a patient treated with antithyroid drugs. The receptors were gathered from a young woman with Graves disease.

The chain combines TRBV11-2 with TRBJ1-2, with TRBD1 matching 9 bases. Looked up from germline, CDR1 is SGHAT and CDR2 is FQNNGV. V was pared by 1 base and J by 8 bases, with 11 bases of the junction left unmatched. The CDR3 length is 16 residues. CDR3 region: CASSLALPGQGRGYTF. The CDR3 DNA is TGTGCCAGCAGCTTAGCCCTCCCGGGACAGGGACGGGGCTACACCTTC.

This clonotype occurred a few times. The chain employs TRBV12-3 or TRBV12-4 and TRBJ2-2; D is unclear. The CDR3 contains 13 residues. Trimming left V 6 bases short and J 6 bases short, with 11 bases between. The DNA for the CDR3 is TGTGCCAGCAGGTGGAGAGAGGCCGGGGAGCTGTTTTTT. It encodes CASRWREAGELFF.

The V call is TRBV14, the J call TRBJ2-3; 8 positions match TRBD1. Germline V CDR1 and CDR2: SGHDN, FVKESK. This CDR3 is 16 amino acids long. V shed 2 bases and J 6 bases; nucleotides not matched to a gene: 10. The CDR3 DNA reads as TGTGCCAGCAGCCAAACGACAGGGGCAAAATATGATACGCAGTATTTT. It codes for CASSQTTGAKYDTQYF.

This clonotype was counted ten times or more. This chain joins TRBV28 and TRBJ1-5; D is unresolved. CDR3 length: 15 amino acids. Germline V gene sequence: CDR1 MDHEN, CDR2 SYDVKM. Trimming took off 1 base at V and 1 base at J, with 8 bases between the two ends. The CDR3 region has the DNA TGTGCCAGCAGTTTATACGGAGGGAGCAATCAGCCCCAGCATTTT. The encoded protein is CASSLYGGSNQPQHF.

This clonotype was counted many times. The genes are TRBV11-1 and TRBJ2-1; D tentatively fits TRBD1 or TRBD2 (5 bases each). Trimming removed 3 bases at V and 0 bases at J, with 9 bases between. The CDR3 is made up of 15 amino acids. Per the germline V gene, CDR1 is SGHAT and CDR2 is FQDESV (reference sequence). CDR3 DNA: TGTGCCAGCAGCTTGGGGACCGACTCCTACAATGAGCAGTTCTTC. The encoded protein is CASSLGTDSYNEQFF.

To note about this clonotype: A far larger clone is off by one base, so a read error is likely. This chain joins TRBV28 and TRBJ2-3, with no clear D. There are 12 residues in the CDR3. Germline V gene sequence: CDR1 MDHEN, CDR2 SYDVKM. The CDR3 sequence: CASGSVMDRRLF. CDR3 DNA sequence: TGTGCCAGCGGCTCAGTTATGGACCGTCGGCTCTTT.

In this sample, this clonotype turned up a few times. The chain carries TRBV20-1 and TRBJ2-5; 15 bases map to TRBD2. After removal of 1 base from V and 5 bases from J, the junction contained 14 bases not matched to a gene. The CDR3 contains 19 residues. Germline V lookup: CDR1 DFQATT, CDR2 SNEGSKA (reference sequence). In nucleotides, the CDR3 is TGCAGTGCTAGAGGGCCGATGGGACTAGCGGGAGGTGTAGGGGAGACCCAGTACTTC. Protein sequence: CSARGPMGLAGGVGETQYF.

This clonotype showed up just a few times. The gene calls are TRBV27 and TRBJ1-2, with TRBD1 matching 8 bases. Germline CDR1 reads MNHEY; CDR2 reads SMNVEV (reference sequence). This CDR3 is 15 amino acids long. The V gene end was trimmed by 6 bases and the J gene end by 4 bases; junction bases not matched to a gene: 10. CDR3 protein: CASSSHGQGSYGYTF. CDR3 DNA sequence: TGTGCCAGCAGCAGCCACGGACAGGGTTCCTATGGCTACACCTTC.

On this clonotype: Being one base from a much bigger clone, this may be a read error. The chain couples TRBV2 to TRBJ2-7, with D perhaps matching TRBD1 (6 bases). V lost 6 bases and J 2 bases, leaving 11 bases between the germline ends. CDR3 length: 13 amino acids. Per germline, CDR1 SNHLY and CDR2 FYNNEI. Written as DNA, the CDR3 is TGTGCCAGCAGGGACAGAGTCCCCTACGAGCAGTACTTC. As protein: CASRDRVPYEQYF.

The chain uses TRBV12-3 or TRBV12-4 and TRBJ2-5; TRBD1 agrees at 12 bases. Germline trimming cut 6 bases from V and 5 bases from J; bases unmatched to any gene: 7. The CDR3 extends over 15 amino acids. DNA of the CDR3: TGTGCCAGCAGAACCGGGACAGGGGGCTCGGAGACCCAGTACTTC. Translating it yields CASRTGTGGSETQYF.

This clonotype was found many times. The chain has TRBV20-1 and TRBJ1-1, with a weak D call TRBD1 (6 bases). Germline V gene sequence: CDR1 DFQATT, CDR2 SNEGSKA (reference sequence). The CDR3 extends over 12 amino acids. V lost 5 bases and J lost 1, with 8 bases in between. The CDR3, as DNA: TGCAGTGCTGAGGGGGAGAACACTGAAGCTTTCTTT. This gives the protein CSAEGENTEAFF.

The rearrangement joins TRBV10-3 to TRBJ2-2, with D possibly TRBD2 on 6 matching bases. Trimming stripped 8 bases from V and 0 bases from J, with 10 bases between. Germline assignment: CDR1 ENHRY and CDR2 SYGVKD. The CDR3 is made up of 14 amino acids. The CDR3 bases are TGTGCCATCGGAGGACTAACGAACACCGGGGAGCTGTTTTTT. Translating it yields CAIGGLTNTGELFF.

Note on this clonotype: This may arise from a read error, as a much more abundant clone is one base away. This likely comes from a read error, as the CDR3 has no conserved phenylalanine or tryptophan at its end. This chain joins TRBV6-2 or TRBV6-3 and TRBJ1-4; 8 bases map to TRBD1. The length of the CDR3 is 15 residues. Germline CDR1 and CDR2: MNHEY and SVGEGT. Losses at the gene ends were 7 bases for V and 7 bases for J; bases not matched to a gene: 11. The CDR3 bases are TGTGCCAGCACGCCCGGGACAGGAAGGTTTGAAAAACTGTTTCTT. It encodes CASTPGTGRFEKLFL.

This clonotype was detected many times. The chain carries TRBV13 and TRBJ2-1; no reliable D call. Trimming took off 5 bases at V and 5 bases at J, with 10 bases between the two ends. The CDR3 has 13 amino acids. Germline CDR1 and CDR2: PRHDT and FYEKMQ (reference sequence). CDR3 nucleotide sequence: TGTGCCAGCAGCCCAGACGCGAACAATGAGCAGTTCTTC. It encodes CASSPDANNEQFF. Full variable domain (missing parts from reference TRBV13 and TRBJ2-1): AAGVIQSPRHLIKEKRETATLKCYPIPRHDTVYWYQQGPGQDPQFLISFYEKMQSDKGSIPDRFSAQQFSDYHSELNMSSLELGDSALYFCASSPDANNEQFFGPGTRLTVL.

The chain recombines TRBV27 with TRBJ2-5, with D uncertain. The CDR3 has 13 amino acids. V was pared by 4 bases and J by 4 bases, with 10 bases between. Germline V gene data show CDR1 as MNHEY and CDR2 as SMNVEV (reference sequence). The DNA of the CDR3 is TGTGCCAGCAGTTCAATGATAAGAGAGACCCAGTACTTC. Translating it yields CASSSMIRETQYF.

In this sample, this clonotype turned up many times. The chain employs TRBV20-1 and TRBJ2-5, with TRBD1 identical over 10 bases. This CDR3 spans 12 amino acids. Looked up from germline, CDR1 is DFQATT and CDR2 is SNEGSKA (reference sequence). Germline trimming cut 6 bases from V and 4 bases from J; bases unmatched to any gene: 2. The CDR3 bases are TGCAGTGCCGACAGGGGGCGAGAGACCCAGTACTTC. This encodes CSADRGRETQYF.

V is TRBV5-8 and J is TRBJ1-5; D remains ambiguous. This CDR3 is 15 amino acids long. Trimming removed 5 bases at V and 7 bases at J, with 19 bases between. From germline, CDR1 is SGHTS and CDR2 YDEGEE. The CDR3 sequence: CASRQEPNLRQPQHF. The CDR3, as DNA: TGTGCCAGCAGACAAGAGCCGAATCTGCGACAGCCCCAGCATTTT.

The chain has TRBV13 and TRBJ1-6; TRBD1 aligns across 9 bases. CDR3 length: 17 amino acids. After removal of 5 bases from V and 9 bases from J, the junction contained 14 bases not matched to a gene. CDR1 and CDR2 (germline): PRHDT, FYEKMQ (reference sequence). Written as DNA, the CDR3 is TGTGCCAGCAGCCCTGCAAGTGGACAGGGGATCGTTTCACCCCTCCACTTT. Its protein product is CASSPASGQGIVSPLHF.

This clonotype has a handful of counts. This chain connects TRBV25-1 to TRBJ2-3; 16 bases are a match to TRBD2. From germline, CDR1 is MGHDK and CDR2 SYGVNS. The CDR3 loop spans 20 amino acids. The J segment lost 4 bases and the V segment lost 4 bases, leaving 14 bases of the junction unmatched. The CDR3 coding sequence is TGTGCCAGCAGTGGGATGCCCTCCGGGACTAGCGGGAGGGGAGCAGATACGCAGTATTTT. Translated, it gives CASSGMPSGTSGRGADTQYF.

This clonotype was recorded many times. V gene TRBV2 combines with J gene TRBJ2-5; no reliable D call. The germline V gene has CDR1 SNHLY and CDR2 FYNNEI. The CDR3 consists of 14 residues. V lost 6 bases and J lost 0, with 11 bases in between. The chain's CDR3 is CASSLARNQETQYF. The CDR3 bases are TGTGCCAGCAGCCTGGCCAGAAACCAAGAGACCCAGTACTTC.

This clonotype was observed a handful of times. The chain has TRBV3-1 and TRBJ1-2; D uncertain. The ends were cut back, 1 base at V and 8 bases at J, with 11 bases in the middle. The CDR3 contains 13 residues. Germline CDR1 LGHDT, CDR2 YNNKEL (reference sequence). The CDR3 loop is CASSQGNERGYTF. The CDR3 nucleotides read TGTGCCAGCAGCCAAGGGAACGAGCGAGGCTACACCTTC.

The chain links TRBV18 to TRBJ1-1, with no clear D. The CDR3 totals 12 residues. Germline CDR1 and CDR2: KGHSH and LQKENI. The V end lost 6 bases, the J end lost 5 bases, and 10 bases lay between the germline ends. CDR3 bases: TGTGCCAGCTCCCCCATGGGGACTGAAGCTTTCTTT. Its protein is CASSPMGTEAFF.

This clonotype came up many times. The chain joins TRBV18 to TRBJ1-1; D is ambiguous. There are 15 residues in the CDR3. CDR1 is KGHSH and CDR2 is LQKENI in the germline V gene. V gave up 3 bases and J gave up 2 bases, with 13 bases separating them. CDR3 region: CASSPARNPNTEAFF. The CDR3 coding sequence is TGTGCCAGCTCACCCGCCCGCAACCCAAACACTGAAGCTTTCTTT.